This T cell receptor (beta chain) was profiled in a study of blood T cell repertoires in COVID-19. Repertoires were generated with immunoSEQ multiplex PCR, while TCRdb's copy carries only in-frame clones and drops some. The data show about 320,000 clones, with nearly 90% seen just once and approximately 5.4% held by the top ten. Germline CDR1 and CDR2: LNHNV and YYDKDF (reference sequence). With 2 bases clipped from V and 0 bases from J, the junction kept 7 bases outside the gene matches. CDR3 length equals 17 residues. Those enrolled, adults aged about 18 to 89 years, came from roughly 23 US areas. Participants reported their clinical history, and cohort assignment relied on those reports.

Sequencing was done on a sample of PBMCs or T cells enriched from blood (not recorded which). This receptor was obtained from a woman aged 30 to 39 who had recovered from COVID-19. The rearrangement links TRBV15 to TRBJ1-1, with TRBD1 matching over 9 bases. The CDR3 spells CATSRRGTGPLNTEAFF. CDR3 DNA: TGTGCCACCAGCAGACGGGGGACAGGGCCCCTGAACACTGAAGCTTTCTTT. Combining the CDR3 with reference TRBV15 and TRBJ1-1 gives the whole variable domain DAMVIQNPRYQVTQFGKPVTLSCSQTLNHNVMYWYQQKSSQAPKLLFHYYDKDFNNEADTPDNFQSRRPNTSFCFLDIRSPGLGDTAMYLCATSRRGTGPLNTEAFFGQGTRLTVV.